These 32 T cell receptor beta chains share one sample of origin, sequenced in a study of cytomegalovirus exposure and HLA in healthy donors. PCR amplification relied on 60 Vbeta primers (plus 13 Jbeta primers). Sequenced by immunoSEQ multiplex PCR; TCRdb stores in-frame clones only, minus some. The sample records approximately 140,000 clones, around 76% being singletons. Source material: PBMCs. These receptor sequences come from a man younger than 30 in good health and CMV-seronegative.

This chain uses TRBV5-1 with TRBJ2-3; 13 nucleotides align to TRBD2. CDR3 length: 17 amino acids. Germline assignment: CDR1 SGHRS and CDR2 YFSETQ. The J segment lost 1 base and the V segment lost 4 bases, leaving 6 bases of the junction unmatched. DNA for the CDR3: TGCGCCAGCAGCATCGGACTAGCGGGGGCCGGCACAGATACGCAGTATTTT. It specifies CASSIGLAGAGTDTQYF.

The CDR3 DNA is TGTGCCAGTAGGGGGGGGCCCACTGAAGCTTTCTTT. This codes for CASRGGPTEAFF. The chain employs TRBV19 and TRBJ1-1; possible D gene TRBD1, 6 bases. The CDR3 has 12 amino acids. From germline, CDR1 is LNHDA and CDR2 SQIVND (reference sequence). Trimming took off 6 bases at V and 4 bases at J, with 9 bases between the two ends. The full variable domain, with the rest looked up from reference TRBV19 and TRBJ1-1, is DGGITQSPKYLFRKEGQNVTLSCEQNLNHDAMYWYRQDPGQGLRLIYYSQIVNDFQKGDIAEGYSVSREKKESFPLTVTSAQKNPTAFYLCASRGGPTEAFFGQGTRLTVV.

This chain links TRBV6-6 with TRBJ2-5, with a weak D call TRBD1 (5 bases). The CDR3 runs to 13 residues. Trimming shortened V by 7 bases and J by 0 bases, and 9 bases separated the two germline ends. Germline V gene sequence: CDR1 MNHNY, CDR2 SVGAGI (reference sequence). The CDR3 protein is CASNTGYQETQYF. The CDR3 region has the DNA TGTGCCAGCAATACAGGATACCAAGAGACCCAGTACTTC.

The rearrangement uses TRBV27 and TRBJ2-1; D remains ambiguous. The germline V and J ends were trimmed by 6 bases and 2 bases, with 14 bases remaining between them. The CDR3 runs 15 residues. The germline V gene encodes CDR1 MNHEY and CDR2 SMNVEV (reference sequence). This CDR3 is CASRLAGSAYNEQFF. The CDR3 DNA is TGTGCCAGCAGGCTTGCAGGATCTGCCTACAATGAGCAGTTCTTC.

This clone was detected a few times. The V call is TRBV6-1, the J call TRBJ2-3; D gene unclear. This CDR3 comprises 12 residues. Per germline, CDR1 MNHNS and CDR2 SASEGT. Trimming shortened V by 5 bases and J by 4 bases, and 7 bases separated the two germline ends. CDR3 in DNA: TGTGCCAGCAGTCGGTCGGCAGATACGCAGTATTTT. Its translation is CASSRSADTQYF.

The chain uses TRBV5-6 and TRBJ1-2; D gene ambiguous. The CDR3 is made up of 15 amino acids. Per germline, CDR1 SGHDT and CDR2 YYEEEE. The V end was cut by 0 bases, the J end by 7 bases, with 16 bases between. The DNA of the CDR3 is TGTGCCAGCAGCTTGGCCAGGTCCTACATTGTTGGCTACACCTTC. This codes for CASSLARSYIVGYTF.

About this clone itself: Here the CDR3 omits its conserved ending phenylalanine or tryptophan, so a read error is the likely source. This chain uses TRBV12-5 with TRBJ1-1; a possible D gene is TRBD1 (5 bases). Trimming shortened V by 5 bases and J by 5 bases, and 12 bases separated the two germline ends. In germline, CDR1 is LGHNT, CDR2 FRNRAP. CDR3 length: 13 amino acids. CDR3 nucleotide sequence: TGTGCTAGTGGTCAGCCTTCAGGGACTGAAGCTTTCGTT. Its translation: CASGQPSGTEAFV.

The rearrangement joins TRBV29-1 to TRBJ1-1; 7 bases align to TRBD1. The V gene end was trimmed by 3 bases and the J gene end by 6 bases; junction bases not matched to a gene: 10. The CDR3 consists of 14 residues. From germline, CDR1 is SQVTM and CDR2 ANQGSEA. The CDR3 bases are TGCAGCGTTGAGCCCGGGACAGCGAAGGCTGAAGCTTTCTTT. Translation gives CSVEPGTAKAEAFF.

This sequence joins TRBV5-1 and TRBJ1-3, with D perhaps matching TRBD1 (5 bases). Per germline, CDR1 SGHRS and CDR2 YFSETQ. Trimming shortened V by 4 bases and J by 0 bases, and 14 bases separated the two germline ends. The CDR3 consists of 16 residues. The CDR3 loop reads CASSPREGPSGNTIYF. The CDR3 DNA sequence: TGCGCCAGCAGCCCCAGGGAGGGGCCCTCTGGAAACACCATATATTTT.

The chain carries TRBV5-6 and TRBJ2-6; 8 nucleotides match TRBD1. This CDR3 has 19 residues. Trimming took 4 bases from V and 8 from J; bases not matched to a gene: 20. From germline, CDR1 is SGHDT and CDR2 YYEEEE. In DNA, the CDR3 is TGTGCCAGCAGCCGAGAGGGGGGACAGGTCTCTCTGGGGACCAACGTCCTGACTTTC. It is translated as CASSREGGQVSLGTNVLTF.

The chain's CDR3 is CASSYSSRVYTEAFF. The CDR3 coding sequence is TGTGCCAGCAGTTACAGCTCACGGGTATACACTGAAGCTTTCTTT. The rearrangement uses TRBV6-6 and TRBJ1-1, with no clear D. The germline V and J ends were trimmed by 2 bases and 3 bases, with 13 bases remaining between them. CDR3 length: 15 residues. Germline values: CDR1 MNHNY, CDR2 SVGAGI (reference sequence).

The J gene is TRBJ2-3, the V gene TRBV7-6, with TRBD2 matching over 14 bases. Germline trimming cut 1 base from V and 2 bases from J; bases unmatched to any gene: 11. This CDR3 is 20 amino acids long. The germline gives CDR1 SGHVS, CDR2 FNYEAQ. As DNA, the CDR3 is TGTGCCAGCAGCTTAGTCGGGACTAGCGGGGGCCAACCCGTCACAGATACGCAGTATTTT. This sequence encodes CASSLVGTSGGQPVTDTQYF.

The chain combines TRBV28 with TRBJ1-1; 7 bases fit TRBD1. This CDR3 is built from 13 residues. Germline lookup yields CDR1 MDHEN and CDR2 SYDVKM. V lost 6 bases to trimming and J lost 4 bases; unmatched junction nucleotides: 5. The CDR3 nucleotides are TGTGCCAGCAGGTCTGCAGGGGGCACTGAAGCTTTCTTT. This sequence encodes CASRSAGGTEAFF.

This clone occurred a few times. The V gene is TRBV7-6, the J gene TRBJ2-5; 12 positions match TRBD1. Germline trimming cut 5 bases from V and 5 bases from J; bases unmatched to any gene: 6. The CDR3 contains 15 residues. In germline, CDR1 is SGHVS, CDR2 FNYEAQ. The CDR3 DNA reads TGTGCCAGCAGCCCAGGGACAGGGGGCTCGGAGACCCAGTACTTC. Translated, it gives CASSPGTGGSETQYF.

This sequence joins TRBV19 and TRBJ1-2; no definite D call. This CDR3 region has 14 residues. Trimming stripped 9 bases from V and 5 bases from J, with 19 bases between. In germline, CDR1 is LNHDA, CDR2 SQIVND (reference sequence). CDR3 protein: CARGPGGDKYGYTF. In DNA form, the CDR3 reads TGTGCCAGGGGCCCGGGCGGGGATAAGTATGGCTACACCTTC.

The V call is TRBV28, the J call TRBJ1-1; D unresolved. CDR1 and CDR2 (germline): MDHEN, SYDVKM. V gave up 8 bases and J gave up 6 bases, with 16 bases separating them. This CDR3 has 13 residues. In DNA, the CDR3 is TGTGCCAGCTCGGCGTCACCTCGGGCTGAAGCTTTCTTT. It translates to CASSASPRAEAFF.

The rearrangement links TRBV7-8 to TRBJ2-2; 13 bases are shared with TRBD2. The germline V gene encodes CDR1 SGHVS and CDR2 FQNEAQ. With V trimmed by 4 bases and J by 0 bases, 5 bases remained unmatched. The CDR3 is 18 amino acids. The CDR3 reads CASSSGTSGDANTGELFF. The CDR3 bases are TGTGCCAGCAGCTCAGGGACTAGCGGGGACGCGAACACCGGGGAGCTGTTTTTT. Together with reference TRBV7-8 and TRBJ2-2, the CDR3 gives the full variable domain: GAGVSQSPRYKVAKRGQDVALRCDPISGHVSLFWYQQALGQGPEFLTYFQNEAQLDKSGLPSDRFFAERPEGSVSTLKIQRTQQEDSAVYLCASSSGTSGDANTGELFFGEGSRLTVL.

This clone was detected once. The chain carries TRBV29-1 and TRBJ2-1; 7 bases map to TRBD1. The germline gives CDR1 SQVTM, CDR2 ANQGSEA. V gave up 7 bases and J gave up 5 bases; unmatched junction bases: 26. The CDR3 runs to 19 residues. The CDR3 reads CSATKGFHRGQLYDNEQFF. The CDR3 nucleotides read TGCAGCGCCACCAAAGGATTTCACAGGGGACAACTCTACGACAATGAGCAGTTCTTC.

CDR3 nucleotide sequence: TGCGCCAGCAGTGAAGTGGTTTGGGGGCGAGGGGAGCTGTTTTTT. Encoded protein: CASSEVVWGRGELFF. V gene TRBV10-2 combines with J gene TRBJ2-2; TRBD1 might be the D (6 bases). Trimming removed 3 bases from V and 8 bases from J, with 16 bases in between. Germline CDR1 is WSHSY and CDR2 is SAAADI. The CDR3 runs to 15 residues.

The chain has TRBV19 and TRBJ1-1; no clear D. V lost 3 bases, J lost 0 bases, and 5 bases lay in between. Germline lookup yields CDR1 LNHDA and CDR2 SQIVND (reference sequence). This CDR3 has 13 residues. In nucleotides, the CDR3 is TGTGCCAGTAGTATCCAGTTGAACACTGAAGCTTTCTTT. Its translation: CASSIQLNTEAFF.

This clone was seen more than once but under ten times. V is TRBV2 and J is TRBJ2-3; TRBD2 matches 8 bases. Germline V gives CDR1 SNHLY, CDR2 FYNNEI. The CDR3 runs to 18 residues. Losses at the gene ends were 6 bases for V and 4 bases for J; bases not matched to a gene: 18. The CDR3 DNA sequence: TGTGCCAGCAGAGACCCGCGGGGGGTTAGCGGGGATGCAGATACGCAGTATTTT. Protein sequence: CASRDPRGVSGDADTQYF.

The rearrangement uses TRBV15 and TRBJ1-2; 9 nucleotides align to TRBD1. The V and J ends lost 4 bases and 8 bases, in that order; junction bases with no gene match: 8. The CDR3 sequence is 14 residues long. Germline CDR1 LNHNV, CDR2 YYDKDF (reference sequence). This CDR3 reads CATSINRGQGGYTF. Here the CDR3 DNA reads TGTGCCACCAGCATAAACAGGGGGCAAGGAGGCTACACCTTC.

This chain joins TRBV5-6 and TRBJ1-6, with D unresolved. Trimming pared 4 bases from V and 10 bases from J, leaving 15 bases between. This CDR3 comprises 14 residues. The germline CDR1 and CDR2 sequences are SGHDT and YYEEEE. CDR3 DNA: TGTGCCAGCAGCCTCCCTGGAGAAGTGTCACCCCTCCACTTT. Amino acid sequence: CASSLPGEVSPLHF.

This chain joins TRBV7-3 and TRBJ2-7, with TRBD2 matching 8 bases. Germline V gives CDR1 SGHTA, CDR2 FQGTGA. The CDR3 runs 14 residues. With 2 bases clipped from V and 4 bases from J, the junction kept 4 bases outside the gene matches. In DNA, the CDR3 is TGTGCCAGCAGCTTATTGGCGGGGGGATACGAGCAGTACTTC. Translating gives CASSLLAGGYEQYF.

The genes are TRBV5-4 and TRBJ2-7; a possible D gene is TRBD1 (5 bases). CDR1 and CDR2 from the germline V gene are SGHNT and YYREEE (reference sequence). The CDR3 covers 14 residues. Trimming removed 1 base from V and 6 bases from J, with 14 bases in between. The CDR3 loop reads CASSLQQGLGEQYF. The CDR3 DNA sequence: TGTGCCAGCAGCTTGCAGCAGGGATTAGGCGAGCAGTACTTC.

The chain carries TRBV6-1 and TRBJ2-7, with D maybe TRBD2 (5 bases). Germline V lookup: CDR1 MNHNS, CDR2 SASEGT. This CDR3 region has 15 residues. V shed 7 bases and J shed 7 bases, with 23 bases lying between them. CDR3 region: CASTSSFRGTSEQYF. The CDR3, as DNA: TGTGCCAGCACTTCCAGTTTTCGGGGTACTAGTGAGCAGTACTTC.

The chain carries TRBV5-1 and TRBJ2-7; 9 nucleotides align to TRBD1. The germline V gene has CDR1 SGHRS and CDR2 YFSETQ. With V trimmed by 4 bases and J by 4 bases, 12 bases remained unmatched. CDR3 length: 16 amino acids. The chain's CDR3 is CASSQAPGQGLYEQYF. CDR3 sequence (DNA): TGCGCCAGCAGCCAGGCGCCGGGACAGGGATTGTACGAGCAGTACTTC.

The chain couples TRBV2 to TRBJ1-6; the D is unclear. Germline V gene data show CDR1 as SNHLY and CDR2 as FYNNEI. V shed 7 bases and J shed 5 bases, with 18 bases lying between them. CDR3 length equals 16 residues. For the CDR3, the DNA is TGTGCCAGCAAGGTGGAGGCGGCGGTAGATAATTCACCCCTCCACTTT. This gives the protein CASKVEAAVDNSPLHF.

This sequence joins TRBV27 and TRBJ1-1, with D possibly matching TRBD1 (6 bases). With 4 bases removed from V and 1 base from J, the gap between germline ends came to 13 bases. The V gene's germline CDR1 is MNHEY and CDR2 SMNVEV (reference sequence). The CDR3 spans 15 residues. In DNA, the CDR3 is TGTGCCAGCAGTTCACAGGGTAGGGGGAACACTGAAGCTTTCTTT. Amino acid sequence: CASSSQGRGNTEAFF.

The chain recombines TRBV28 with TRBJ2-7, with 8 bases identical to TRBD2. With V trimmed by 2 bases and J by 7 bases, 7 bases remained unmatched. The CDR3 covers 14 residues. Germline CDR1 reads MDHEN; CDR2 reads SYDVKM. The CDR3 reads CASSLTGGPSEQYF. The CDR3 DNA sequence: TGTGCCAGCAGTTTAACGGGAGGGCCGAGTGAGCAGTACTTC.

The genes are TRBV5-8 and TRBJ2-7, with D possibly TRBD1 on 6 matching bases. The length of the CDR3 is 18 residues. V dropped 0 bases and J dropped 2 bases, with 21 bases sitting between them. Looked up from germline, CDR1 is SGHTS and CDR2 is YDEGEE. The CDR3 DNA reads TGTGCCAGCAGCTTGGGCAACTACAGGGCACTCCCACCCTACGAGCAGTACTTC. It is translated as CASSLGNYRALPPYEQYF.

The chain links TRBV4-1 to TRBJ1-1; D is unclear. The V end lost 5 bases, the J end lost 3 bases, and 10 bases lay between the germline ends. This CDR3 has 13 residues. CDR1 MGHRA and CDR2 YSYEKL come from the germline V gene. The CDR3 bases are TGCGCCAGCAGCTTTACGCGGGACACTGAAGCTTTCTTT. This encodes CASSFTRDTEAFF.